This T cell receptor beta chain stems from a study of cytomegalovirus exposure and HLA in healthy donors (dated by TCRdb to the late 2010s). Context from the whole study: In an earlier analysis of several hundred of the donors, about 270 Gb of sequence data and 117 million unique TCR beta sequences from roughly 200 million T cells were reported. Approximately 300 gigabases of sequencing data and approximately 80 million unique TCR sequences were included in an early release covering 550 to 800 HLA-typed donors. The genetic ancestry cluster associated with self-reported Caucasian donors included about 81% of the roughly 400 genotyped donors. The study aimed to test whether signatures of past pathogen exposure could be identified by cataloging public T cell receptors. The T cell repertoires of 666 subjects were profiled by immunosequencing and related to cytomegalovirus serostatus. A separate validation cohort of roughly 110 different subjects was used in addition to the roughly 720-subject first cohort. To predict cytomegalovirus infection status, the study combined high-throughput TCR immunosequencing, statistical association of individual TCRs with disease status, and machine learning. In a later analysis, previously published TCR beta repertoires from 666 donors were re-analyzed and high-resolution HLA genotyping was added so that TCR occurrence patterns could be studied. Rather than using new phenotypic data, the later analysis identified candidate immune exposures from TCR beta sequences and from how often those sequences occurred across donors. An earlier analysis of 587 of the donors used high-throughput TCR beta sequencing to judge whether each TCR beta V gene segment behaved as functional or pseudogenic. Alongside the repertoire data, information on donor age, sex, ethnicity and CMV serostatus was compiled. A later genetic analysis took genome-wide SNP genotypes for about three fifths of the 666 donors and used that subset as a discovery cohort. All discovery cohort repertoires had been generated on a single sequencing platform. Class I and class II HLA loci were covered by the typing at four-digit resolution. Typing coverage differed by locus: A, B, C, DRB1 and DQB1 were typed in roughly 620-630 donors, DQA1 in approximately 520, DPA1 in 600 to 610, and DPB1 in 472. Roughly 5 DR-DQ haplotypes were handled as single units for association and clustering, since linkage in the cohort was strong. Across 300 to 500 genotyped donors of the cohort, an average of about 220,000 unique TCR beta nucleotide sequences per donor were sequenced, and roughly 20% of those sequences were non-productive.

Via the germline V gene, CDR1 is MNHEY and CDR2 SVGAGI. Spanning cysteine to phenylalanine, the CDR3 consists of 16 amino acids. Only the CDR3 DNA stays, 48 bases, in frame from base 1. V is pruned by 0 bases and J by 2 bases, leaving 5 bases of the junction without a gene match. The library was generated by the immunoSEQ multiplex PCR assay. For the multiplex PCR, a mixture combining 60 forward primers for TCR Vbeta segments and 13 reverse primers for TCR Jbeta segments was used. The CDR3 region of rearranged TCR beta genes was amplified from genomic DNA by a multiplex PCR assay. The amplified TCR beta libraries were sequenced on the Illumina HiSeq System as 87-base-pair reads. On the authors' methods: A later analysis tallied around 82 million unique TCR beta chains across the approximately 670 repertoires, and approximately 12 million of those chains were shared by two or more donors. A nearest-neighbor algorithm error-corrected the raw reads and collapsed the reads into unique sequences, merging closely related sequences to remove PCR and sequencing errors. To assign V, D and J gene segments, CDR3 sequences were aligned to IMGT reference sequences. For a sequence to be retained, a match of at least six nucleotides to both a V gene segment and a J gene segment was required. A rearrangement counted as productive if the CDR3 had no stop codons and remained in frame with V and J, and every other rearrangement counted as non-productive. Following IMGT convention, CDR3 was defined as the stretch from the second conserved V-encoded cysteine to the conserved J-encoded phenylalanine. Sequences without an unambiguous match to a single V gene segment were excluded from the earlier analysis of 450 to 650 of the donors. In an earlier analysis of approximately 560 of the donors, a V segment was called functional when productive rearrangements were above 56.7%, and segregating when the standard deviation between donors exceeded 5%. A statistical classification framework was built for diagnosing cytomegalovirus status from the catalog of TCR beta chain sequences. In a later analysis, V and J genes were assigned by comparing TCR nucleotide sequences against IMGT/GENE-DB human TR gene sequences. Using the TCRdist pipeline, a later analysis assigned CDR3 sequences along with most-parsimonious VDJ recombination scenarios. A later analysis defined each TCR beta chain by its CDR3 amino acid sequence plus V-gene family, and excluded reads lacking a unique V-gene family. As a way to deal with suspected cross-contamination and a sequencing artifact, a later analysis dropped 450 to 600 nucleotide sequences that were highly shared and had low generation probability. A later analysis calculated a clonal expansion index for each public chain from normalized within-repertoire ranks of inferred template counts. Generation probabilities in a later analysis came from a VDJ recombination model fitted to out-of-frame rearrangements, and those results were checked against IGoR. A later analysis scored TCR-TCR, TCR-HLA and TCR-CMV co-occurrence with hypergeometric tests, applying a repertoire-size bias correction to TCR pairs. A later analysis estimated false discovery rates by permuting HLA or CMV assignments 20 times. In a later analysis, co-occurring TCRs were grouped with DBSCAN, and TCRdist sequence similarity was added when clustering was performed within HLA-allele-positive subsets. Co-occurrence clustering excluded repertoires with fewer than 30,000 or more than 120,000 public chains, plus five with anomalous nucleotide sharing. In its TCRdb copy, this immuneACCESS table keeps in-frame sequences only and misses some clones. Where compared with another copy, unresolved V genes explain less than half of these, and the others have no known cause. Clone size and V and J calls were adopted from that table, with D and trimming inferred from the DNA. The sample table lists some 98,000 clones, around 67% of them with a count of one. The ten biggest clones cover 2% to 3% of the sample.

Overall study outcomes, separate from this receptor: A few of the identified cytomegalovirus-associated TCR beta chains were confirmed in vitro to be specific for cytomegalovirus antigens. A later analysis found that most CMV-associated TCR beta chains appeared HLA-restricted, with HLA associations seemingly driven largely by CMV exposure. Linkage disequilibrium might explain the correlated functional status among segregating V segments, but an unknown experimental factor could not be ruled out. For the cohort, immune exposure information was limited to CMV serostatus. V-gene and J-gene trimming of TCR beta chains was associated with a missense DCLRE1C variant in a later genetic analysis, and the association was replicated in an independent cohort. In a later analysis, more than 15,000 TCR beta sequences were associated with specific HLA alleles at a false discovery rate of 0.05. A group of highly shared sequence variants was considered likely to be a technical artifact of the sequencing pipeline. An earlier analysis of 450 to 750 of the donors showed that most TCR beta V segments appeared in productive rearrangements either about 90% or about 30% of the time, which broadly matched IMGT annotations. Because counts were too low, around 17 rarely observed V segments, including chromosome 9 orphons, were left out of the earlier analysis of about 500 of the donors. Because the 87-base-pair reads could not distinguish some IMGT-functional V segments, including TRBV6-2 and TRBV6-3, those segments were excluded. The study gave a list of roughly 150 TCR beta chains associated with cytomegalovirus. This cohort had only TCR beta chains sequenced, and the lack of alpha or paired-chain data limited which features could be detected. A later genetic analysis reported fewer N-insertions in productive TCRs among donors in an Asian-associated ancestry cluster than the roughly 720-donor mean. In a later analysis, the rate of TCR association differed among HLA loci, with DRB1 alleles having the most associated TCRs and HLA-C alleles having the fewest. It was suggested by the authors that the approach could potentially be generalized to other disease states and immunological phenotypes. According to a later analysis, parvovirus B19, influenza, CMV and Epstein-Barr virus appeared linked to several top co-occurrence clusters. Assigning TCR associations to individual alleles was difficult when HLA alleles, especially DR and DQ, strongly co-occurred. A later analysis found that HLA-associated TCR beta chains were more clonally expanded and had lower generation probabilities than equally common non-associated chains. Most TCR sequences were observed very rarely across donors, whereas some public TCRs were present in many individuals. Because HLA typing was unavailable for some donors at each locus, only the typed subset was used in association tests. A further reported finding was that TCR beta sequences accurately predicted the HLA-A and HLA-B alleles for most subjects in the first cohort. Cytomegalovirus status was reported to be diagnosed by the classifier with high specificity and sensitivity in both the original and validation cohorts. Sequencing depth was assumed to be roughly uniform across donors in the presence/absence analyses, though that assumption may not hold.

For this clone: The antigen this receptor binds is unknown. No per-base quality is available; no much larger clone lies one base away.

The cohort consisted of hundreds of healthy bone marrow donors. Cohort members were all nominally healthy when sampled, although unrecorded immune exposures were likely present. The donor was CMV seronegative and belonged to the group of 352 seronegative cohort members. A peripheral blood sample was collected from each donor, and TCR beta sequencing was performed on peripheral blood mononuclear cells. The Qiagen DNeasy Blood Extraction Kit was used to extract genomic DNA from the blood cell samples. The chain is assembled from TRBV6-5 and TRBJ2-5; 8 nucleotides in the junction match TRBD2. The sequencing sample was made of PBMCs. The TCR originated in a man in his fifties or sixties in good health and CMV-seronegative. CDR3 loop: CASSYSFRGGQETQYF. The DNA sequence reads TGTGCCAGCAGTTACTCGTTTCGGGGGGGGCAAGAGACCCAGTACTTC.